Below are 6 T cell receptor beta chains sequenced from a single sample in a study of T cells of healthy individuals. One entry per CDR3 protein results from TCRdb running MiXCR on the 5' RACE reads. The sample holds fewer than 75,000 distinct CDR3 sequences, around 16% seen once. These receptors were taken from a human donor in good health.

In its sample, this clonotype was seen a few times. The V call is TRBV20-1, the J call TRBJ2-1; 10 positions match TRBD2. CDR1 and CDR2 from the germline V gene are DFQATT and SNEGSKA (reference sequence). The CDR3 totals 15 residues. Losses at the gene ends were 0 bases for V and 4 bases for J; bases not matched to a gene: 3. The CDR3 DNA follows: TGCAGTGCTAGAGATCAGCGGGAGGGGTACAATGAGCAGTTCTTC. Translation: CSARDQREGYNEQFF.

This clonotype showed up just a few times. The chain is built from TRBV7-9 and TRBJ2-2; possible D gene TRBD2, 5 bases. The germline V and J ends were trimmed by 5 bases and 4 bases, with 17 bases remaining between them. The CDR3 consists of 16 residues. Germline lookup yields CDR1 SEHNR and CDR2 FQNEAQ (reference sequence). CDR3 loop: CASSRRPRGGTGELFF. DNA for the CDR3: TGTGCCAGCAGCCGGAGACCGCGAGGAGGCACCGGGGAGCTGTTTTTT. The full variable domain, completed using reference TRBV7-9 and TRBJ2-2, is DTGVSQNPRHKITKRGQNVTFRCDPISEHNRLYWYRQTLGQGPEFLTYFQNEAQLEKSRLLSDRFSAERPKGSFSTLEIQRTEQGDSAMYLCASSRRPRGGTGELFFGEGSRLTVL.

This clonotype was seen a handful of times. V and J are TRBV29-1 and TRBJ1-3; D unresolved. This CDR3 has 12 amino acids. V was shortened by 8 bases and J by 4 bases, with 12 bases between the two germline ends. Germline assignment: CDR1 SQVTM and CDR2 ANQGSEA. The CDR3 loop reads CSTREGGNTIYF. CDR3 nucleotides: TGCAGCACTCGGGAAGGGGGAAACACCATATATTTT.

Worth noting for this clonotype: This may stem from a read error, because a much larger clone lies one nucleotide away. This chain connects TRBV29-1 to TRBJ2-2, with D tentatively TRBD2 (5 bases). Germline V gene sequence: CDR1 SQVTM, CDR2 ANQGSEA. CDR3 length: 16 residues. The CDR3 region is CSVEGGIGKEAWELFF. The CDR3 nucleotides are TGCAGCGTGGAAGGAGGAATAGGGAAGGAGGCCTGGGAGCTGTTTTTT.

This clonotype was seen ten or more times. The CDR3 sequence: CSARDLRTGRYEQYF. In DNA, the CDR3 is TGCAGTGCTAGAGATCTGAGGACAGGGCGGTACGAGCAGTACTTC. V is TRBV20-1 and J is TRBJ2-7; 8 bases map to TRBD1. Losses at the gene ends were 0 bases for V and 4 bases for J; bases not matched to a gene: 8. The CDR3 has 15 residues. Germline lookup yields CDR1 DFQATT and CDR2 SNEGSKA (reference sequence).

This clonotype was seen repeatedly, ten times or more. Here the CDR3 DNA reads TGTGCCAGCAGCTTGGGGGGGCACCGGGCCACTGAAGCTTTCTTT. It encodes CASSLGGHRATEAFF. V and J are TRBV13 and TRBJ1-1; the D gene is possibly TRBD1 (6 bases). CDR3 length: 15 residues. The germline V and J ends were trimmed by 3 bases and 4 bases, with 15 bases remaining between them. CDR1 is PRHDT and CDR2 is FYEKMQ in the germline V gene (reference sequence). The full variable domain, with the rest looked up from reference TRBV13 and TRBJ1-1, is AAGVIQSPRHLIKEKRETATLKCYPIPRHDTVYWYQQGPGQDPQFLISFYEKMQSDKGSIPDRFSAQQFSDYHSELNMSSLELGDSALYFCASSLGGHRATEAFFGQGTRLTVV.